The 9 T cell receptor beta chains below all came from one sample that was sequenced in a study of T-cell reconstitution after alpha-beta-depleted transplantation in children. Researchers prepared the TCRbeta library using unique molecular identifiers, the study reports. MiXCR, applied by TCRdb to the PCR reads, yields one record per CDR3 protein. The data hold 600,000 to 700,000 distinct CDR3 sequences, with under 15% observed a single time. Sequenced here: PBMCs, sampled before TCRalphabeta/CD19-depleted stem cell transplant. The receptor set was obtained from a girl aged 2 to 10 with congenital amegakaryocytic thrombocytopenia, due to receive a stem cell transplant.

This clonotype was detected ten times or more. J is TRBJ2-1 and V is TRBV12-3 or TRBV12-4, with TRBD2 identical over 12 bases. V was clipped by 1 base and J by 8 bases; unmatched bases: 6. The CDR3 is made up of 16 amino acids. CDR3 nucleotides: TGTGCCAGCAGTTTAGGTCCTAGCGGGAGGGAGTATGAGCAGTTCTTC. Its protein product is CASSLGPSGREYEQFF.

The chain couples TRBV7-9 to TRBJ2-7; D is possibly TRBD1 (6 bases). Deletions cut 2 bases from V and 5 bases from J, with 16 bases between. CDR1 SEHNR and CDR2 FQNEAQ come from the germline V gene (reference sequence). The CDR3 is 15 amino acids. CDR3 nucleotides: TGTGCCAGCAGCTTATTGCAGGGGAGAATCCACGAGCAGTACTTC. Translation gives CASSLLQGRIHEQYF.

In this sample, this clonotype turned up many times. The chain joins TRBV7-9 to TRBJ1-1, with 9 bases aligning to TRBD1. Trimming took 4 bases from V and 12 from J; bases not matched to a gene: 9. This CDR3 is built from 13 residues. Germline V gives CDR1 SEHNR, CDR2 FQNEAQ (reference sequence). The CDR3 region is CASSSLGQGRTFF. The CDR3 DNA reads TGTGCCAGCAGCTCCCTCGGACAGGGGAGAACTTTCTTT.

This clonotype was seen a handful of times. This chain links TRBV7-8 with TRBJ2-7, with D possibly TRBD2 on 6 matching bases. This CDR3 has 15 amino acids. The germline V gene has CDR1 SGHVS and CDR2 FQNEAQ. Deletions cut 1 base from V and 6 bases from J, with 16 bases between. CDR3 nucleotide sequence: TGTGCCAGCAGCTTAGGATGGTCGGGAGATCTCGAGCAGTACTTC. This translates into CASSLGWSGDLEQYF.

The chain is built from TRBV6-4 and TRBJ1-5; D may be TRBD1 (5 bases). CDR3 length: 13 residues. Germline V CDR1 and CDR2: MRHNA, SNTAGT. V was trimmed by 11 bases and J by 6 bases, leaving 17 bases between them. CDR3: CASQRGGIQPQHF. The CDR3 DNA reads TGTGCCTCTCAACGGGGGGGTATTCAGCCCCAGCATTTT.

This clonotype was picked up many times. The CDR3 reads CSARLAPSTDTQYF. The CDR3 DNA sequence: TGCAGTGCTAGACTAGCGCCTAGCACAGATACGCAGTATTTT. The chain links TRBV20-1 to TRBJ2-3, with D possibly TRBD2 on 6 matching bases. Between the trimmed V and J ends, which lost 2 bases and 0 bases, there was a span of 9 bases. The CDR3 contains 14 residues. CDR1 and CDR2 from the germline V gene are DFQATT and SNEGSKA (reference sequence).

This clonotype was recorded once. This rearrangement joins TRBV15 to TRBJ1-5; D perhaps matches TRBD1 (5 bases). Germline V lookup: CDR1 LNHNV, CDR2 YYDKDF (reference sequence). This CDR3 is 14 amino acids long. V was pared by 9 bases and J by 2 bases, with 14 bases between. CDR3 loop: CATQAGRGNQPQHF. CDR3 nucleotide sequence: TGTGCCACACAGGCCGGTCGGGGCAATCAGCCCCAGCATTTT.

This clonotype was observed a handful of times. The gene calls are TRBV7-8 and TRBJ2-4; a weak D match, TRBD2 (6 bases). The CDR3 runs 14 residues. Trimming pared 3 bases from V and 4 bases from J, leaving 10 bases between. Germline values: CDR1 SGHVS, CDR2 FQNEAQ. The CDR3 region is CASSLISGKNIQYF. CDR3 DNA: TGTGCCAGCAGCTTGATAAGCGGGAAAAACATTCAGTACTTC. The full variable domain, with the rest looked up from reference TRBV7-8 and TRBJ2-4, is GAGVSQSPRYKVAKRGQDVALRCDPISGHVSLFWYQQALGQGPEFLTYFQNEAQLDKSGLPSDRFFAERPEGSVSTLKIQRTQQEDSAVYLCASSLISGKNIQYFGAGTRLSVL.

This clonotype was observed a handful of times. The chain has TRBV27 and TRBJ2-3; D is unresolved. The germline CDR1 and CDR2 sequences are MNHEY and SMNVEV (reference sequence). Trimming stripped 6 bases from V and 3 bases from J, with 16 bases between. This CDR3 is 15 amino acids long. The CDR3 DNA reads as TGTGCCAGCAGCGTAGTGTTTCCCCAAACAGATACGCAGTATTTT. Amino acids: CASSVVFPQTDTQYF.